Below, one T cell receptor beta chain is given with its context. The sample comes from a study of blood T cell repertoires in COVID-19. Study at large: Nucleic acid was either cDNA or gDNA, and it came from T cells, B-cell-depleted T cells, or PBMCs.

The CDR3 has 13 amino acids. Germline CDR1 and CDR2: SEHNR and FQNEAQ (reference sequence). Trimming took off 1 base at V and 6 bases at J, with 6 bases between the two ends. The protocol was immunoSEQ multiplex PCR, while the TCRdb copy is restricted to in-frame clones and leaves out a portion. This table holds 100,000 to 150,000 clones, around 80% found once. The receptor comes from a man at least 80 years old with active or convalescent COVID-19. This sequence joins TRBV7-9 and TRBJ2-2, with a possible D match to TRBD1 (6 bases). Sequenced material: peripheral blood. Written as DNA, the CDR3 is TGTGCCAGCAGCTTAGGACAGGCCGGGGAGCTGTTTTTT. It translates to CASSLGQAGELFF.